The following is a TCR beta chain sequence with its context. Its cognate antigen is unknown. This sample was taken from a study of cytomegalovirus exposure and HLA in healthy donors. Findings and limits, study-wide: About 90% or about 30% of the time was how often most TCR beta V segments were productive, according to an earlier analysis. Later analysis suggested links between common viral pathogens and several top significant clusters. In a later analysis, V- and J-gene trimming of beta chains associated with a DCLRE1C missense variant, replicated independently.

The PCR made use of 60 Vbeta and 13 Jbeta primers. Sequenced by immunoSEQ multiplex PCR; TCRdb stores in-frame clones only, minus some. The sample holds 140,000 or so clones. The specimen was PBMCs. The sequence derives from a male donor in good health and CMV-seronegative.

CDR3 DNA: TGTGCCTTGGGGGGGGGTACTAATCAGCCCCAGCATTTT. Translating it yields CALGGGTNQPQHF. The rearrangement uses TRBV30 and TRBJ1-5, with D possibly being TRBD1 (5 bases). V lost 7 bases to trimming and J lost 4 bases, with 14 bases between them. This CDR3 spans 13 amino acids. The V gene's germline CDR1 is GTSNPN and CDR2 SVGIG (reference sequence).